One T cell receptor beta chain is described in this entry. Its antigen is not identified. Primers used in a second PCR of about 7 to 11 cycles were a sample-barcoded 5' primer and a J-beta primer mix. TCRdb processed the 5' RACE reads anew with MiXCR; each CDR3 protein has one entry. The table has around 940,000 distinct CDR3 sequences, around 54% seen once. This sample was included in a study of blood T cells in healthy people across ages. Whole-study results and caveats: The recorded TCR beta diversity per million T cells decreased in a roughly linear manner with age.

The CDR3 sequence is 16 residues long. V shed 5 bases, J shed 2 bases, and the junction held 8 bases outside the gene matches. Per germline, CDR1 LGHNA and CDR2 YNFKEQ. Sequencing was carried out using blood. This chain links TRBV4-2 with TRBJ2-3; 9 bases map to TRBD2. The sequence was obtained from a woman aged 60-75 years in good health. The CDR3 here is CASSKETSGATDTQYF. The CDR3 DNA is TGTGCCAGCAGCAAGGAGACTAGCGGAGCCACAGATACGCAGTATTTT.